The following is a T cell receptor beta chain sequence with its context. As yet, its antigen is unknown. The CDR3 is 14 amino acids. Germline V gives CDR1 SQVTM, CDR2 ANQGSEA. Trimming cost V 6 bases and J 3 bases, with 17 bases left between them. This sample stems from a study of T cell responses to AZD1222 COVID-19 vaccine. Study-level findings and limits: Females outnumbered males among donors, who were mostly white British; clonal diversity was possibly underestimated. After the peak T cell response, and only then, were repertoires sampled.

Here immunoSEQ multiplex PCR was the method, and the copy in TCRdb shows in-frame clones only, minus some. This sample carries over 150,000 clones, around 92% of them seen once, and the ten largest clones take 4.4%. Specimen: peripheral blood, collected on day 0 of MenACWY control vaccination. This chain connects TRBV29-1 to TRBJ2-5; no clear D. This TCR was recovered from an adult in good health. This CDR3 is CSVALLGPEETQYF. CDR3 bases: TGCAGCGTCGCCCTCTTAGGTCCAGAAGAGACCCAGTACTTC.